This TCR beta chain was observed in a study of blood T cell repertoires in COVID-19. Per the germline V gene, CDR1 is SGHTA and CDR2 is FQGTGA. Trimming left V 4 bases short and J 2 bases short, with 5 bases between. CDR3 length: 13 residues. This clone was seen only once. This table comes from immunoSEQ multiplex PCR, and its TCRdb copy is limited to in-frame clones, with some not included. Among some 490,000 clones, 75% to 90% were seen once, and the ten largest hold approximately 2.9%. The source material was peripheral blood. The chain recombines TRBV7-3 with TRBJ2-2; D is unresolved. The receptor's source is a human donor in a cohort sampled during active COVID-19. The CDR3, as DNA: TGTGCCAGCAGCTCAGAAAACACCGGGGAGCTGTTTTTT. This sequence encodes CASSSENTGELFF.